This entry features one TCR beta chain sequence. Its specificity is unknown. The sample originates from a study of T cells expressing NK-cell markers. Study-wide points: Dominant NKG2C+ clonotypes made up roughly 1.0-7.0% of CD8+ T cells in a handful of donors.

Germline V gene lookup returns CDR1 SQVTM and CDR2 ANQGSEA. The CDR3 is 16 amino acids. TCRdb re-called the 5' RACE reads and gives one entry per CDR3 protein, without DNA. Its clone listing holds about 550,000 distinct CDR3 sequences. This sequence joins TRBV29-1 and TRBJ2-3; the D call from TCRdb, TRBD2, cannot be confirmed without DNA. Sample: blood T cells: a sorted CD56 or NKG2C T cell subset, CD4+ or CD8+ T cells, or bulk PBMC T cells (not recorded which). The sequence was obtained from a man between 18 and 29 years old in good health. The CDR3 loop is CSVEGFQRDSTDTQYF.